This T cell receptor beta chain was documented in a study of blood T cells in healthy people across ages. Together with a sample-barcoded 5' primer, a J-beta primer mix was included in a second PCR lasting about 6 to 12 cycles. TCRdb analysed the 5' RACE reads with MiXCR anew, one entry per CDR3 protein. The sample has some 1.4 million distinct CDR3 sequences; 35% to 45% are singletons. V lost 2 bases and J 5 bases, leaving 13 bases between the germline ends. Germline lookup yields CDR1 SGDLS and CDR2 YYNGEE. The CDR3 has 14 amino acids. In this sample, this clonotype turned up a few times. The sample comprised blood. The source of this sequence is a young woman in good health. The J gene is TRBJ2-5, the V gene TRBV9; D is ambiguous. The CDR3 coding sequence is TGTGCCAGCAGCGTCGGCGTGGGGAAGGAGACCCAGTACTTC. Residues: CASSVGVGKETQYF.